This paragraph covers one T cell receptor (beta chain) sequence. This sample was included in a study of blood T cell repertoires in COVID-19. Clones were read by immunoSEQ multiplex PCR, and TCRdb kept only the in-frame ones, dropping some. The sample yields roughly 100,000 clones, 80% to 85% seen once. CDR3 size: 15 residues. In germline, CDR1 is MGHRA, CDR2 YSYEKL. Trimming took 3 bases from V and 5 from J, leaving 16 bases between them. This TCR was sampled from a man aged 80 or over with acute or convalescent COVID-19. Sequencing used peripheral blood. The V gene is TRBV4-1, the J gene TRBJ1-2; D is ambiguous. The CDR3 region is CASSQSVGSNYGYTF. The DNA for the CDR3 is TGCGCCAGCAGCCAGTCGGTGGGCTCCAATTATGGCTACACCTTC.